The 25 T cell receptor beta chains below come from one sample, sequenced in a study of OX40 agonist ivuxolimab in advanced cancers. Clones were sequenced by immunoSEQ multiplex PCR, and TCRdb holds only the in-frame ones, with some missing. The sample comprises 70,000 to 95,000 clones, approximately 91% of which are singletons, and over 10% rests with the top ten. Source: CD4+ or CD8+ T cells sorted from blood, taken in a trial of the OX40 agonist ivuxolimab. The receptors stem from an adult with an advanced solid tumor such as melanoma, head and neck, liver or kidney cancer.

This rearrangement joins TRBV6-5 to TRBJ1-3; the D gene is possibly TRBD1 (5 bases). The V end lost 2 bases, the J end lost 4 bases, and 15 bases lay between the germline ends. The CDR3 has 16 residues. Germline CDR1 and CDR2: MNHEY and SVGAGI. The CDR3 sequence is CASSYPAGGIGNTIYF. CDR3 nucleotide sequence: TGTGCCAGCAGTTACCCTGCCGGGGGAATCGGAAACACCATATATTTT.

The genes are TRBV7-7 and TRBJ2-5; the D gene is possibly TRBD1 (5 bases). The CDR3 extends over 13 amino acids. Trimming left V 11 bases short and J 1 base short, with 14 bases between. Per the germline V gene, CDR1 is SSHAT and CDR2 is FNYEAQ (reference sequence). The CDR3 nucleotides read TGTGCCTCGGGTAGGGGAAGCCAAGAGACCCAGTACTTC. Amino acid sequence: CASGRGSQETQYF.

This sequence joins TRBV7-3 and TRBJ2-5; D tentatively fits TRBD1 or TRBD2 (5 bases each). CDR3 length equals 16 residues. The germline CDR1 and CDR2 sequences are SGHTA and FQGTGA. Deletions cut 5 bases from V and 0 bases from J, with 16 bases between. CDR3 in DNA: TGTGCCAGCAGCCTCCTGGGACGGGGAAACCAAGAGACCCAGTACTTC. Its translation is CASSLLGRGNQETQYF.

The chain uses TRBV4-1 and TRBJ2-7; 12 bases align to TRBD2. Germline CDR1 MGHRA, CDR2 YSYEKL. This CDR3 region has 17 residues. V lost 0 bases to trimming and J lost 3 bases; unmatched junction nucleotides: 6. The CDR3 region has the DNA TGCGCCAGCAGCCAAGAGAAACTAGCGGGAGGTCGCTACGAGCAGTACTTC. Protein sequence: CASSQEKLAGGRYEQYF.

The rearrangement links TRBV7-2 to TRBJ2-7; 16 bases map to TRBD2. The CDR3 covers 18 residues. Trimming at V came to 4 bases and at J to 2 bases, leaving 8 bases not matched to a gene. Germline V gene sequence: CDR1 SGHTA, CDR2 FQGNSA. CDR3 DNA sequence: TGTACCAGCAGCTCCCTGACGGGACTAGCGGGAGGGCCCTACGAGCAGTACTTC. It is translated as CTSSSLTGLAGGPYEQYF. Filled out from reference TRBV7-2 and TRBJ2-7, the complete variable domain reads GAGVSQSPSNKVTEKGKDVELRCDPISGHTALYWYRQSLGQGLEFLIYFQGNSAPDKSGLPSDRFSAERTGGSVSTLTIQRTQQEDSAVYLCTSSSLTGLAGGPYEQYFGPGTRLTVT.

The J gene is TRBJ2-4, the V gene TRBV7-2; D unresolved. This CDR3 region has 12 residues. Deletions cut 1 base from V and 11 bases from J, with 9 bases between. The germline V gene encodes CDR1 SGHTA and CDR2 FQGNSA. CDR3: CASSLDPIVQYF. CDR3 nucleotide sequence: TGTGCCAGCAGCTTAGACCCTATCGTTCAGTACTTC.

In its sample, this clone was seen once. The J gene is TRBJ2-3, the V gene TRBV13; TRBD2 aligns across 12 bases. CDR3 length: 19 amino acids. The ends lost 2 bases at V and 6 bases at J; junction bases unmatched: 15. Germline-derived CDR1 and CDR2 are PRHDT and FYEKMQ (reference sequence). Here the CDR3 reads CASSLSPSGRAGVRDTQYF. The CDR3 DNA is TGTGCCAGCAGCTTATCGCCTAGCGGGAGGGCCGGGGTGAGGGATACGCAGTATTTT.

This chain uses TRBV5-5 with TRBJ2-7; TRBD1 or TRBD2 may be the D gene (5 bases each). Trimming shortened V by 1 base and J by 2 bases, and 10 bases separated the two germline ends. The CDR3 totals 14 residues. Germline lookup yields CDR1 SGHKS and CDR2 YYEKEE (reference sequence). The CDR3 loop is CASSLNPGPYEQYF. CDR3 coding DNA: TGTGCCAGCAGCTTGAATCCGGGGCCCTACGAGCAGTACTTC.

This clone was counted once. The chain couples TRBV7-2 to TRBJ2-5; D not certain. The ends were cut back, 2 bases at V and 4 bases at J, with 8 bases in the middle. CDR1 is SGHTA and CDR2 is FQGNSA in the germline V gene. This CDR3 is 13 amino acids long. CDR3 sequence (DNA): TGTGCCAGCAGCTTAAGTCAAGCAGAGACCCAGTACTTC. It is translated as CASSLSQAETQYF.

The chain combines TRBV7-6 with TRBJ2-5; D is unresolved. Per the germline V gene, CDR1 is SGHVS and CDR2 is FNYEAQ. This CDR3 spans 14 amino acids. Deletions cut 2 bases from V and 2 bases from J, with 9 bases between. In DNA, the CDR3 is TGTGCCAGCAGCTTATACGGGCCTCAAGAGACCCAGTACTTC. This translates into CASSLYGPQETQYF.

This chain connects TRBV5-6 to TRBJ2-5, with no clear D. The CDR3 covers 14 residues. Germline assignment: CDR1 SGHDT and CDR2 YYEEEE. The V end was cut by 4 bases, the J end by 1 base, with 11 bases between. CDR3 loop: CASSPWALQETQYF. For the CDR3, the DNA is TGTGCCAGCAGCCCCTGGGCCCTCCAAGAGACCCAGTACTTC.

This clone is a singleton in its sample. J is TRBJ1-2 and V is TRBV27; 7 bases align to TRBD1. From germline, CDR1 is MNHEY and CDR2 SMNVEV (reference sequence). Trimming cost V 6 bases and J 3 bases; bases outside gene matches: 4. The CDR3 is 13 residues long. The CDR3 nucleotides read TGTGCCAGCAGCCTCACAGGGGACTATGGCTACACCTTC. Protein: CASSLTGDYGYTF.

This clone is a singleton in its sample. The genes are TRBV30 and TRBJ2-3, with 11 bases that match TRBD1. From germline, CDR1 is GTSNPN and CDR2 SVGIG (reference sequence). J gave up 6 bases and V 0 bases, and 2 bases lay outside the gene matches. The CDR3 runs to 14 residues. The CDR3 DNA reads TGTGCCTGGAGTGTTGGGACAGGGGGGGATACGCAGTATTTT. The encoded protein is CAWSVGTGGDTQYF.

Only one count was recorded for this clone. The rearrangement uses TRBV28 and TRBJ2-7; tentatively, D is TRBD2 (5 bases). Trimming removed 5 bases from V and 2 bases from J, with 10 bases in between. CDR1 MDHEN and CDR2 SYDVKM come from the germline V gene. This CDR3 has 13 residues. Here the CDR3 reads CASSLASTYEQYF. The CDR3 DNA reads as TGTGCCAGCAGTCTAGCCTCCACCTACGAGCAGTACTTC.

This clone has a single count. This rearrangement joins TRBV27 to TRBJ2-5; no clear D gene. The J call may be faulty, since TRBJ2-7 better matches the DNA end. The length of the CDR3 is 14 residues. CDR1 MNHEY and CDR2 SMNVEV come from the germline V gene (reference sequence). CDR3 bases: TGTGCCAGCAGAATCAAATGGGGATCCTACGAGCAGTACTTC. As protein: CASRIKWGSYEQYF.

The rearrangement links TRBV28 to TRBJ2-7, with TRBD2 matching over 8 bases. The V segment lost 5 bases and the J segment 3 bases; nucleotides outside the gene matches: 6. The CDR3 totals 14 residues. CDR1 is MDHEN and CDR2 is SYDVKM in the germline V gene. The CDR3 sequence is CASSKLAEIYEQYF. The CDR3 DNA follows: TGTGCCAGCAGTAAACTAGCGGAGATCTACGAGCAGTACTTC.

This clone was picked up a small number of times. The V and J genes are TRBV4-1 and TRBJ2-2; TRBD2 is a possible D gene (5 bases). This CDR3 is 13 amino acids long. Germline values: CDR1 MGHRA, CDR2 YSYEKL. With 0 bases removed from V and 8 bases from J, the gap between germline ends came to 7 bases. CDR3 coding DNA: TGCGCCAGCAGCCAAGATTCGGGGGGGGAGCTGTTTTTT. Protein sequence: CASSQDSGGELFF.

The chain is built from TRBV11-2 and TRBJ1-2; maybe TRBD1 (6 bases). V was cut by 6 bases and J by 3 bases, with 11 bases left in between. The CDR3 extends over 13 amino acids. Germline values: CDR1 SGHAT, CDR2 FQNNGV. This CDR3 reads CASSHRVDYGYTF. The DNA for the CDR3 is TGTGCCAGCAGTCACAGGGTGGACTATGGCTACACCTTC.

The CDR3 DNA reads as TGTGCCAGCAGTTCCAACAGTCAAGAGACCCAGTACTTC. It is translated as CASSSNSQETQYF. The chain uses TRBV28 and TRBJ2-5; D gene ambiguous. The CDR3 runs 13 residues. Germline-derived CDR1 and CDR2 are MDHEN and SYDVKM. The V end was cut by 4 bases, the J end by 2 bases, with 8 bases between.

This sequence joins TRBV14 and TRBJ1-2, with 8 bases aligning to TRBD1. This CDR3 has 15 amino acids. CDR1 and CDR2 from the germline V gene are SGHDN and FVKESK. V lost 2 bases and J lost 6; bases outside the gene matches: 8. The CDR3 protein is CASSQLDRGSDGYTF. The CDR3 DNA is TGTGCCAGCAGCCAACTCGACAGGGGCTCCGATGGCTACACCTTC.

The rearrangement joins TRBV18 to TRBJ2-3, with TRBD2 identical over 11 bases. V lost 2 bases, J lost 6 bases, and 7 bases stayed unmatched. This CDR3 has 16 residues. CDR1 is KGHSH and CDR2 is LQKENI in the germline V gene. The CDR3 region has the DNA TGTGCCAGCTCACCAACTAGCGGGAGTCCCTGGGATACGCAGTATTTT. Translated, it gives CASSPTSGSPWDTQYF.

J is TRBJ2-2 and V is TRBV5-1; TRBD2 matches at 7 bases. Trimming cost V 3 bases and J 4 bases; bases outside gene matches: 12. Germline V CDR1 and CDR2: SGHRS, YFSETQ. The CDR3 sequence is 17 residues long. Here the CDR3 reads CASSWAGVALGTGELFF. In DNA form, the CDR3 reads TGCGCCAGCAGCTGGGCGGGGGTTGCCCTTGGCACCGGGGAGCTGTTTTTT.

About this clone: Other DNA sequences of this sample code for an identical CDR3. The J gene is TRBJ1-1, the V gene TRBV2; no clear D gene. This CDR3 is 10 amino acids long. In germline, CDR1 is SNHLY, CDR2 FYNNEI. Between the trimmed V and J ends, which lost 6 bases and 4 bases, there was a span of 3 bases. CDR3 protein: CASRGTEAFF. CDR3 nucleotides: TGTGCCAGCAGAGGCACTGAAGCTTTCTTT.

CDR3 residues: CASSLFRTPGGDTQYF. The CDR3 region has the DNA TGTGCCAGCAGCTTGTTTAGGACTCCCGGTGGCGATACGCAGTATTTT. J is TRBJ2-3 and V is TRBV5-5; TRBD2 is a possible D gene (5 bases). V was clipped by 1 base and J by 6 bases, with 18 bases between them. The CDR3 runs 16 residues. Per germline, CDR1 SGHKS and CDR2 YYEKEE (reference sequence).

The chain's CDR3 is CASSLAPGDEQFF. Here the CDR3 DNA reads TGTGCCAGCAGCTTAGCGCCTGGCGATGAGCAGTTCTTC. The V and J genes are TRBV11-1 and TRBJ2-1; D gene unclear. Trimming took 0 bases from V and 8 from J, leaving 8 bases between them. Germline assignment: CDR1 SGHAT and CDR2 FQDESV (reference sequence). The CDR3 is made up of 13 amino acids.